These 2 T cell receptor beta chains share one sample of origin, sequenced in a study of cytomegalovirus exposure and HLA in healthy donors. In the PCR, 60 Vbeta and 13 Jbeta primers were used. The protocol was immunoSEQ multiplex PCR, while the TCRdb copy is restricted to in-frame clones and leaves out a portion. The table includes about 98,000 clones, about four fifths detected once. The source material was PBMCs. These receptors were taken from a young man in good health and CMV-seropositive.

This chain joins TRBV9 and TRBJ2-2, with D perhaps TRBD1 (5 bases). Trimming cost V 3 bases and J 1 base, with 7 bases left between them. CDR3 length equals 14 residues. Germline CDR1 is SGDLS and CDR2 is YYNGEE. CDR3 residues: CASSATVNTGELFF. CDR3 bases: TGTGCCAGCAGCGCGACAGTGAACACCGGGGAGCTGTTTTTT.

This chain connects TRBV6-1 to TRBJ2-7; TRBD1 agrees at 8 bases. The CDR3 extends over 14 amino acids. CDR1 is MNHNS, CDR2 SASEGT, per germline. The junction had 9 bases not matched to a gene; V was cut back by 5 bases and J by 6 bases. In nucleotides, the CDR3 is TGTGCCAGCAGTACAGGGGGTTCTCCTCTCGAGCAGTACTTC. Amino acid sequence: CASSTGGSPLEQYF.